Listed below are T cell receptor beta chains from one sample, sequenced in a study of CD8+ T cells in alopecia areata. The protocol was immunoSEQ multiplex PCR, while the TCRdb copy is restricted to in-frame clones and leaves out a portion. The sample lists around 8,000 clones; 55% to 70% were seen once. The sequenced sample was skin, obtained at week 0. These receptor sequences come from a human donor with alopecia areata. Each CDR3 is given with its conserved first and last residue. The D gene is left open where the match is weak. Where a row states a size, it is once, few, many or the class of an expanded clone; other rows omit it.

d_call | clone_size | j_call | v_call | cdr3_nt | cdr3_aa
- | - | TRBJ2-7 | TRBV7-6 | TGTGCCAGCAGCTTAGGGGGGGACTCCAAGCAGTACTTC | CASSLGGDSKQYF
- | - | TRBJ2-2 | TRBV15 | TGTGCCACCAGCAGACAAAGGGAGTTGCACGGGGAGCTGTTTTTT | CATSRQRELHGELFF
- | - | TRBJ1-1 | TRBV6-6 | TGTGCCAGCAGTTACTCGTCAGGAGCGAACACTGAAGCTTTCTTT | CASSYSSGANTEAFF
- | - | TRBJ1-4 | TRBV18 | TGTGCCAGCTCACCACCCAGGCCAACTAATGAAAAACTGTTTTTT | CASSPPRPTNEKLFF
TRBD1 | - | TRBJ1-1 | TRBV15 | TGTGCCACCAGCGCACACCCGGGACAGGGGAACACTGAAGCTTTCTTT | CATSAHPGQGNTEAFF
TRBD2 | few | TRBJ2-3 | TRBV5-1 | TGCGCCAGCAGCTTGGGCGGACTAGCGACAGATACGCAGTATTTT | CASSLGGLATDTQYF
TRBD1 | - | TRBJ1-4 | TRBV10-2 | TGCGCCAGCAACGGACAGGGTCGGTATGAAAAACTGTTTTTT | CASNGQGRYEKLFF
TRBD1 | few | TRBJ1-1 | TRBV7-2 | TGTGCCAGCAGCTTAAAGGGGGCGCGCACTGAAGCTTTCTTT | CASSLKGARTEAFF
TRBD2 | few | TRBJ2-7 | TRBV7-2 | TGTGCCAGCAGCCGGACTAGCGGGGTCTACGAGCAGTACTTC | CASSRTSGVYEQYF
- | - | TRBJ1-2 | TRBV15 | TGTGCCACCAGCAGAGATCTAGTGACCTATGGCTACACCTTC | CATSRDLVTYGYTF
- | - | TRBJ2-5 | TRBV15 | TGTGCCACCAGCAGAGATGCACGGGGAGTGTGGGAGACCCAGTACTTC | CATSRDARGVWETQYF
TRBD1 | - | TRBJ2-7 | TRBV6-1 | TGTGCCAGCAGTGCCCTGCAGACCCGGGACAGGGCCTACGAGCAGTACTTC | CASSALQTRDRAYEQYF
- | - | TRBJ2-7 | TRBV6-6 | TGTGCCAGCAGTCAAACACAGGGTTCCGGCGAGCAGTACTTC | CASSQTQGSGEQYF
- | once | TRBJ2-7 | TRBV18 | TGTGCCAGCTCACTTGCCCAGCAATACGAGCAGTACTTC | CASSLAQQYEQYF
TRBD1 | - | TRBJ2-5 | TRBV7-9 | TGTGCCAGCAGCCGACAGGGTTTAGGGGAGACCCAGTACTTC | CASSRQGLGETQYF
TRBD1 | - | TRBJ1-6 | TRBV15 | TGTGCCACCAGGGCCCGGGACAGGGATAATTCACCCCTCCACTTT | CATRARDRDNSPLHF
TRBD2 | - | TRBJ2-1 | TRBV4-1 | TGCGCCAGCAGCGACGGACGGACTAGCGGGGGGCTCAATGAGCAGTTCTTC | CASSDGRTSGGLNEQFF
TRBD1 | - | TRBJ2-1 | TRBV4-3 | TGCGCCAGCAGCCAAGGGGGTAGTGCAGGGGGCCTCTACAATGAGCAGTTCTTC | CASSQGGSAGGLYNEQFF
TRBD2 | few | TRBJ2-1 | TRBV2 | TGTGCCAGCGGCTCGTTAGTCCCCGGGAGGGGTTACAATGAGCAGTTCTTC | CASGSLVPGRGYNEQFF
- | - | TRBJ1-1 | TRBV7-3 | TGTGCCAGCAGCTTTACCGGGACACAAGAAGCTTTCTTT | CASSFTGTQEAFF
- | - | TRBJ1-1 | TRBV5-6 | TGTGCCAGCAGTTGGACAGACCCCCTGAACACTGAAGCTTTCTTT | CASSWTDPLNTEAFF
- | few | TRBJ2-3 | TRBV9 | TGTGCCAGCAGCGTAGGGGTAGATACGCAGTATTTT | CASSVGVDTQYF
- | - | TRBJ2-7 | TRBV7-2 | TGTGCCAGCAGCTTAGACCCCTCCTACGAGCAGTACTTC | CASSLDPSYEQYF
- | once | TRBJ1-1 | TRBV9 | TGTGCCAGCAGCGTAAGAGGATGGAACACTGAAGCTTTCTTT | CASSVRGWNTEAFF
- | - | TRBJ2-7 | TRBV23-1 | TGCGCCAGCCCGGCAGGGAAGTCCTACGAGCAGTACTTC | CASPAGKSYEQYF
- | - | TRBJ2-3 | TRBV6-6 | TGTGCCAGCAGTACCCCCAGATCGGGCACAGATACGCAGTATTTT | CASSTPRSGTDTQYF
- | - | TRBJ2-4 | TRBV5-1 | TGCGCCAGCAGCTTAAGGGGGGCAGAAAACATTCAGTACTTC | CASSLRGAENIQYF
- | - | TRBJ1-4 | TRBV30 | TGTGCCTGGAGTGTACAGGGTCGGGAAAAACTGTTTTTT | CAWSVQGREKLFF
- | few | TRBJ2-7 | TRBV7-2 | TGTGCCAGCAGCCCCGGACGCAGGGCCCTCCTCTTC | CASSPGRRALLF
- | once | TRBJ1-6 | TRBV6-1 | TGTGCCAGCAGTGAATTTAGACGGTTCAATTCACCCCTCCACTTT | CASSEFRRFNSPLHF
TRBD1 | medium-sized | TRBJ2-1 | TRBV19 | TGTGCCAGTAGTATTATTGACAGGGGCCACAATGAGCAGTTCTTC | CASSIIDRGHNEQFF
- | - | TRBJ1-6 | TRBV2 | TGTGCCAGTCTGAACAGGGCGGTTAATTCACCCCTCCACTTT | CASLNRAVNSPLHF
TRBD1 | - | TRBJ1-5 | TRBV2 | TGTGCCAGCAGTGAAACAGGGGGAGGCAATCAGCCCCAGCATTTT | CASSETGGGNQPQHF